These 22 T cell receptor beta chains came from one sample sequenced in a study of sequential checkpoint blockade in melanoma. The treatment was: randomized to nivolumab then ipilimumab (arm A) or the reverse (arm B). This table comes from immunoSEQ multiplex PCR, and its TCRdb copy is limited to in-frame clones, with some not included. This sample has 27,000 or so clones; 77% occur once, and the top ten carry roughly 22%. Sample: CD8+ T cells sorted from blood (inferred from file names), taken from a patient given nivolumab and ipilimumab in sequence. All receptors derive from a human donor with melanoma.

The gene calls are TRBV29-1 and TRBJ2-7, with 9 nucleotides matching TRBD1. The CDR3 has 13 residues. The trim removed 6 bases at V and 6 bases at J, leaving 9 bases unmatched. Germline V CDR1 and CDR2: SQVTM, ANQGSEA. This chain's CDR3 is CSVQQGAKFEQYF. The CDR3 coding sequence is TGCAGCGTCCAACAGGGGGCGAAATTCGAGCAGTACTTC.

The genes are TRBV19 and TRBJ1-1, with a weak D call TRBD1 (5 bases). Trimming removed 3 bases from V and 5 bases from J, with 13 bases in between. Germline V lookup: CDR1 LNHDA, CDR2 SQIVND (reference sequence). The CDR3 loop spans 14 amino acids. The CDR3 DNA is TGTGCCAGTAGTATTTGGTCGGGGGAGACTGAAGCTTTCTTT. It is translated as CASSIWSGETEAFF.

The gene calls are TRBV25-1 and TRBJ2-3; TRBD1 matches at 12 bases. The CDR3 consists of 15 residues. Germline CDR1 reads MGHDK; CDR2 reads SYGVNS. Losses at the gene ends were 4 bases for V and 6 bases for J; bases not matched to a gene: 5. CDR3 bases: TGTGCCAGCAGTGGCTGGGACAGGGGGCATGATACGCAGTATTTT. Protein product: CASSGWDRGHDTQYF.

The V and J genes are TRBV28 and TRBJ2-4; 9 positions match TRBD1. V lost 5 bases and J lost 6; bases outside the gene matches: 14. The length of the CDR3 is 17 residues. Germline V gene sequence: CDR1 MDHEN, CDR2 SYDVKM. The chain's CDR3 is CASSLRTGVVYPNIQYF. In nucleotides, the CDR3 is TGTGCCAGCAGTCTACGGACAGGGGTGGTTTATCCAAACATTCAGTACTTC. The variable domain in full, with the rest retrieved from reference TRBV28 and TRBJ2-4, is DVKVTQSSRYLVKRTGEKVFLECVQDMDHENMFWYRQDPGLGLRLIYFSYDVKMKEKGDIPEGYSVSREKKERFSLILESASTNQTSMYLCASSLRTGVVYPNIQYFGAGTRLSVL.

The chain links TRBV6-1 to TRBJ1-3, with D possibly matching TRBD1 (6 bases). This CDR3 region has 14 residues. Trimming shortened V by 5 bases and J by 4 bases, and 12 bases separated the two germline ends. Germline V gene data show CDR1 as MNHNS and CDR2 as SASEGT. The CDR3 DNA reads TGTGCCAGCAGTTGGTGGGACAAGGGAAACACCATATATTTT. Translating gives CASSWWDKGNTIYF.

The chain's CDR3 is CASSSGLAGIYEQYF. The CDR3 nucleotides read TGTGCCAGCAGCTCAGGACTAGCGGGTATCTACGAGCAGTACTTC. The J gene is TRBJ2-7, the V gene TRBV6-5; 11 bases map to TRBD2. The CDR3 contains 15 residues. The J segment lost 3 bases and the V segment lost 6 bases, leaving 7 bases of the junction unmatched. The germline gives CDR1 MNHEY, CDR2 SVGAGI.

By share, this clone counts as medium-sized. V is TRBV19 and J is TRBJ2-1; 7 positions agree with TRBD1. Trimming at V came to 8 bases and at J to 0 bases, leaving 7 bases not matched to a gene. This CDR3 contains 15 residues. Germline V gives CDR1 LNHDA, CDR2 SQIVND (reference sequence). In DNA, the CDR3 is TGTGCCAGTCAGGCTGACAGGGACTCCTACAATGAGCAGTTCTTC. Its translation is CASQADRDSYNEQFF.

This sequence joins TRBV27 and TRBJ2-1; TRBD1 aligns across 12 bases. Germline V gene data show CDR1 as MNHEY and CDR2 as SMNVEV (reference sequence). The CDR3 has 14 amino acids. Trimming removed 5 bases from V and 9 bases from J; junction bases left unmatched: 5. In DNA, the CDR3 is TGTGCCAGCAGTCCGGGACAGGGGGCGGGTGAGCAGTTCTTC. As protein: CASSPGQGAGEQFF.

The gene calls are TRBV19 and TRBJ1-4; D not resolved. The length of the CDR3 is 12 residues. Germline CDR1 reads LNHDA; CDR2 reads SQIVND (reference sequence). Trimming stripped 5 bases from V and 5 bases from J, with 6 bases between. The CDR3 is CASSAGNEKLFF. CDR3 nucleotide sequence: TGTGCCAGTAGTGCCGGGAATGAAAAACTGTTTTTT.

CDR3 sequence (DNA): TGCGCCAGCAGCCAGGGCCCAGGGTCAAACTATGGCTACACCTTC. Translated: CASSQGPGSNYGYTF. This chain connects TRBV4-3 to TRBJ1-2, with D possibly TRBD1 on 5 matching bases. The CDR3 totals 15 residues. The germline V gene encodes CDR1 LGHNA and CDR2 YSLEER. Trimming stripped 3 bases from V and 2 bases from J, with 13 bases between.

This clone appeared a few times. This chain connects TRBV5-1 to TRBJ2-5; weak D call: TRBD2 (6 bases). The germline V and J ends were trimmed by 3 bases and 4 bases, with 16 bases remaining between them. This CDR3 has 15 residues. Germline V CDR1 and CDR2: SGHRS, YFSETQ. In DNA form, the CDR3 reads TGCGCCAGCAGCTCGTACCGGGACTCGGGAGAGACCCAGTACTTC. It translates to CASSSYRDSGETQYF.

The chain joins TRBV11-2 to TRBJ1-2; the D is unclear. Deletions cut 5 bases from V and 4 bases from J, with 8 bases between. Germline V lookup: CDR1 SGHAT, CDR2 FQNNGV. CDR3 size: 12 residues. In nucleotides, the CDR3 is TGTGCCAGCAGCGGACGGGGCTATGGCTACACCTTC. Protein: CASSGRGYGYTF.

The rearrangement uses TRBV9 and TRBJ1-2; a weak D match, TRBD1 (5 bases). The V end lost 2 bases, the J end lost 4 bases, and 18 bases lay between the germline ends. Germline V gene data show CDR1 as SGDLS and CDR2 as YYNGEE. This CDR3 contains 16 residues. The CDR3 DNA sequence: TGTGCCAGCAGCGTTGGGGGGGGTGGTGGTACCTATGGCTACACCTTC. Amino acid sequence: CASSVGGGGGTYGYTF.

The chain recombines TRBV19 with TRBJ1-2; no clear D gene. The CDR3 is made up of 13 amino acids. CDR1 is LNHDA, CDR2 SQIVND, per germline (reference sequence). Trimming removed 7 bases at V and 4 bases at J, with 13 bases between. The CDR3 nucleotides are TGTGCCAGTACGGGGATTGAATCCTATGGCTACACCTTC. This gives the protein CASTGIESYGYTF.

V usage is TRBV7-3 and J usage is TRBJ1-2; TRBD1 matches 7 bases. From germline, CDR1 is SGHTA and CDR2 FQGTGA. The ends lost 4 bases at V and 8 bases at J; junction bases unmatched: 10. CDR3 length: 14 residues. CDR3 nucleotides: TGTGCCAGCAGCTCCGAACCGGGACAGAGGGGCTACACCTTC. This gives the protein CASSSEPGQRGYTF.

This clone has a single count. V is TRBV7-9 and J is TRBJ2-5; 7 bases align to TRBD2. The DNA end is more similar to TRBJ2-7, so the J call may be wrong. CDR1 and CDR2 (germline): SEHNR, FQNEAQ (reference sequence). The CDR3 has 13 amino acids. The CDR3 protein is CASSAGGSGEQYF. CDR3 in DNA: TGTGCCAGCAGCGCCGGCGGGAGCGGCGAGCAGTACTTC.

The V call is TRBV25-1, the J call TRBJ2-7; D gene unclear. V was pared by 6 bases and J by 0 bases, with 15 bases between. CDR1 and CDR2 (germline): MGHDK, SYGVNS. There are 15 residues in the CDR3. The chain's CDR3 is CASSARSDSSYEQYF. The CDR3 DNA reads TGTGCCAGCAGCGCACGAAGCGATTCCTCCTACGAGCAGTACTTC.

This sequence joins TRBV13 and TRBJ2-5; possibly TRBD2 for D (6 bases). Trimming took off 0 bases at V and 5 bases at J, with 16 bases between the two ends. The CDR3 loop spans 16 amino acids. In germline, CDR1 is PRHDT, CDR2 FYEKMQ (reference sequence). DNA for the CDR3: TGTGCCAGCAGCTTAGGCCTTGCGGGATGGGCGGAGACCCAGTACTTC. Its protein product is CASSLGLAGWAETQYF.

This sequence joins TRBV10-2 and TRBJ2-1, with 7 positions matching TRBD2. CDR3 length equals 16 residues. CDR1 and CDR2 from the germline V gene are WSHSY and SAAADI. With 7 bases clipped from V and 4 bases from J, the junction kept 13 bases outside the gene matches. The CDR3 loop reads CASIDDLAALYNEQFF. CDR3 coding DNA: TGCGCCAGCATTGATGACCTAGCGGCCCTTTACAATGAGCAGTTCTTC.

This clone was recorded a few times. The chain couples TRBV5-1 to TRBJ2-7, with TRBD2 matching over 9 bases. V shed 0 bases and J 2 bases; nucleotides not matched to a gene: 9. Germline CDR1 reads SGHRS; CDR2 reads YFSETQ. The CDR3 is 17 residues long. The CDR3 nucleotides read TGCGCCAGCAGCTTGGAACCGGGACTAGCCCGCCCCTACGAGCAGTACTTC. This sequence encodes CASSLEPGLARPYEQYF.

This clone was detected only a few times. This sequence joins TRBV6-5 and TRBJ2-1; tentative D call: TRBD2 (5 bases). The CDR3 length is 13 residues. Trimming shortened V by 5 bases and J by 7 bases, and 12 bases separated the two germline ends. Germline assignment: CDR1 MNHEY and CDR2 SVGAGI. The CDR3 DNA reads as TGTGCCAGCAGTGGGGAACTAGTAAATGAGCAGTTCTTC. It translates to CASSGELVNEQFF.

The J gene is TRBJ2-3, the V gene TRBV7-9, with TRBD2 matching 8 bases. The V gene end was trimmed by 3 bases and the J gene end by 0 bases; junction bases not matched to a gene: 2. CDR1 SEHNR and CDR2 FQNEAQ come from the germline V gene (reference sequence). The CDR3 runs 15 residues. The CDR3 region is CASSFSGTSTDTQYF. The CDR3 DNA follows: TGTGCCAGCAGCTTTAGCGGGACTAGCACAGATACGCAGTATTTT.